This T cell receptor (beta chain) was sequenced in a study of human T cells and chemical hapten exposure. Across the whole study: All patients underwent weekly scalp dosing with diphenylcyclopropenone for the full roughly 24-week study.

Study observations and caveats: Positive correlation was observed between PT1 expanded TCR counts and patch test score. TCRs exceeding 1 in 1000 frequency stayed unchanged with DPC sensitization.

A remark on this clonotype: As yet, its antigen is unknown.

The germline CDR1 and CDR2 sequences are SGHTA and FQGTGA. V trimming: 5 bases; J trimming: 6 bases; junction bases outside the gene matches: 12. CDR3 length: 17 residues. MiXCR, applied by TCRdb to the RACE reads, yields one record per CDR3 protein. This sample carries a few hundred thousand distinct CDR3 sequences, 5.5% of them seen once, and the ten largest clones take approximately 8.2%. The time point: pre-sensitization, week 0. Treatment indicated: therapeutic diphenylcyclopropenone sensitization with weekly scalp DPC. The donor pool consisted of alopecia patients aged 18 to 70 years, considered suitable for DPC.

This receptor was taken from a woman under 30 with alopecia areata. Some clones in this sample may be carry-over from other donors' samples. The source material was whole blood, sampled in connection with sensitization to the hapten diphenylcyclopropenone (DPC). The chain is built from TRBV7-3 and TRBJ2-3; TRBD2 agrees at 12 bases. CDR3: CASSPKGASGGDDTQYF. Here the CDR3 DNA reads TGTGCCAGCAGCCCTAAAGGGGCTAGCGGGGGGGACGATACGCAGTATTTT.